The 21 T cell receptor beta chains below were found in one sample sequenced in a study of T cell responses to AZD1222 COVID-19 vaccine (dated by TCRdb to the early 2020s). This sample's time point label indicates: about 28 days (+/-7) after the second vaccine dose. Library creation used the immunoSEQ multiplex PCR assay. TCRdb provides this immuneACCESS table in a form limited to in-frame rearrangements. Some clones are lacking; in checked studies, under half of them reflect an unresolved V gene, and why the rest are absent is not known. The sample table holds around 120,000 clones, of which more than 85% were seen once. The biggest ten clones account for around 5% of the sample. This material consisted of peripheral blood, taken 28 days after the second AZD1222 dose. Receptor source: an adult who received the AZD1222 COVID-19 vaccine.

This chain links TRBV7-9 with TRBJ1-2; D gene uncertain. The germline V and J ends were trimmed by 5 bases and 2 bases, with 9 bases remaining between them. This CDR3 spans 13 amino acids. Germline-derived CDR1 and CDR2 are SEHNR and FQNEAQ (reference sequence). The DNA of the CDR3 is TGTGCCAGCAGCACCCGGAGGAACTATGGCTACACCTTC. This gives the protein CASSTRRNYGYTF.

The chain uses TRBV6-1 and TRBJ1-1, with a possible D match to TRBD1 (5 bases). The CDR3 has 14 amino acids. V lost 1 base to trimming and J lost 4 bases, with 10 bases between them. In germline, CDR1 is MNHNS, CDR2 SASEGT. In DNA form, the CDR3 reads TGTGCCAGCAGTGAAGTTACAGGTGCCACTGAAGCTTTCTTT. Amino acids: CASSEVTGATEAFF.

Comments on this clone: The same CDR3 arises from other DNA sequences in this sample as well. This chain joins TRBV19 and TRBJ1-2; a weak D match, TRBD1 (5 bases). The CDR3 spans 13 residues. Trimming removed 3 bases at V and 2 bases at J, with 7 bases between. In germline, CDR1 is LNHDA, CDR2 SQIVND (reference sequence). This chain's CDR3 is CASSIDRNYGYTF. In nucleotides, the CDR3 is TGTGCCAGTAGTATCGACAGAAACTATGGCTACACCTTC.

This rearrangement joins TRBV27 to TRBJ2-5; 7 bases agree with TRBD2. The CDR3 spans 13 residues. CDR1 is MNHEY, CDR2 SMNVEV, per germline (reference sequence). After removal of 6 bases from V and 0 bases from J, the junction contained 1 base not matched to a gene. CDR3: CASRSGDQETQYF. The CDR3 coding sequence is TGTGCCAGCAGGAGCGGGGACCAAGAGACCCAGTACTTC.

The V gene is TRBV29-1, the J gene TRBJ2-3, with D possibly TRBD2 on 6 matching bases. This CDR3 is 15 amino acids long. Germline V lookup: CDR1 SQVTM, CDR2 ANQGSEA. Trimming left V 6 bases short and J 5 bases short, with 21 bases between. This CDR3 is CSVAVGGRSRDTQYF. The CDR3 DNA follows: TGCAGCGTGGCAGTGGGGGGTCGATCACGAGATACGCAGTATTTT.

The chain joins TRBV4-1 to TRBJ2-3; TRBD2 might be the D (5 bases). CDR3 length: 15 amino acids. Trimming took 0 bases from V and 4 from J, leaving 11 bases between them. Germline V gene data show CDR1 as MGHRA and CDR2 as YSYEKL. CDR3: CASSQERTQADTQYF. The DNA for the CDR3 is TGCGCCAGCAGCCAAGAGCGGACTCAAGCAGATACGCAGTATTTT.

The chain links TRBV28 to TRBJ1-6; D is unclear. Between the trimmed V and J ends, which lost 3 bases and 8 bases, there was a span of 11 bases. Germline CDR1 MDHEN, CDR2 SYDVKM. The CDR3 is 14 amino acids. The CDR3: CASSLSDGYSPLHF. In nucleotides, the CDR3 is TGTGCCAGCAGTTTGTCGGACGGGTATTCACCCCTCCACTTT.

J is TRBJ1-4 and V is TRBV4-3; possible D gene TRBD1, 5 bases. V lost 0 bases, J lost 1 base, and 9 bases lay in between. Germline assignment: CDR1 LGHNA and CDR2 YSLEER. CDR3 size: 16 residues. For the CDR3, the DNA is TGCGCCAGCAGCCAAGATTTGAGGGGAACTAATGAAAAACTGTTTTTT. This gives the protein CASSQDLRGTNEKLFF.

The chain uses TRBV6-5 and TRBJ2-3; the D is unclear. Per germline, CDR1 MNHEY and CDR2 SVGAGI. The CDR3 contains 13 residues. Trimming removed 6 bases from V and 9 bases from J, with 16 bases in between. The CDR3 DNA reads as TGTGCCAGCAGCTCAGGATCGACCTTGACGCAGTATTTT. Its protein product is CASSSGSTLTQYF.

This chain links TRBV7-2 with TRBJ1-6; D gene unclear. The CDR3 runs to 13 residues. Germline V gene sequence: CDR1 SGHTA, CDR2 FQGNSA. With 1 base removed from V and 8 bases from J, the gap between germline ends came to 6 bases. Here the CDR3 DNA reads TGTGCCAGCAGCTTAGACGTTGATTCACCCCTCCACTTT. Amino acid sequence: CASSLDVDSPLHF.

The genes are TRBV20-1 and TRBJ1-1; TRBD1 is a possible D gene (5 bases). This CDR3 comprises 11 residues. The V end lost 6 bases, the J end lost 12 bases, and 17 bases lay between the germline ends. Per the germline V gene, CDR1 is DFQATT and CDR2 is SNEGSKA (reference sequence). The CDR3 loop reads CSATREGLSFF. The CDR3 nucleotides read TGCAGTGCAACAAGGGAGGGGCTGTCTTTCTTT.

V usage is TRBV2 and J usage is TRBJ1-5, with 12 bases matching TRBD1. The V gene's germline CDR1 is SNHLY and CDR2 FYNNEI. V lost 6 bases to trimming and J lost 6 bases; unmatched junction nucleotides: 6. The CDR3 is made up of 15 amino acids. For the CDR3, the DNA is TGTGCCAGCAGACTCGGGACAGGGGGCGGTCAGCCCCAGCATTTT. Protein: CASRLGTGGGQPQHF.

This chain joins TRBV6-5 and TRBJ2-1; D is uncertain. The V and J ends lost 4 bases and 7 bases respectively, with 17 bases between them. The germline V gene encodes CDR1 MNHEY and CDR2 SVGAGI. The CDR3 consists of 15 residues. This chain's CDR3 is CASSFSLGRVNEQFF. CDR3 DNA: TGTGCCAGCAGTTTCTCATTGGGAAGGGTAAATGAGCAGTTCTTC.

Only one count was recorded for this clone. V is TRBV7-9 and J is TRBJ1-5, with unresolved D. Looked up from germline, CDR1 is SEHNR and CDR2 is FQNEAQ (reference sequence). V lost 4 bases and J 6 bases, leaving 10 bases between the germline ends. The CDR3 is made up of 13 amino acids. The CDR3 is CASSSDGGQPQHF. The DNA for the CDR3 is TGTGCCAGCAGCTCGGACGGCGGTCAGCCCCAGCATTTT.

The CDR3 DNA reads TGTGCCAGCAGCGGAGCGAGGGACTCACATACGCAGTATTTT. This codes for CASSGARDSHTQYF. The rearrangement joins TRBV9 to TRBJ2-3, with a possible D match to TRBD2 (6 bases). Between the trimmed V and J ends, which lost 3 bases and 7 bases, there was a span of 15 bases. The CDR3 runs 14 residues. Germline CDR1 SGDLS, CDR2 YYNGEE.

The chain has TRBV12-3 or TRBV12-4 and TRBJ1-2; the D gene is possibly TRBD1 (5 bases). The CDR3 runs 13 residues. V was shortened by 6 bases and J by 8 bases, with 16 bases between the two germline ends. The CDR3 reads CASSPSGAWGYTF. The CDR3 nucleotides read TGTGCCAGCAGCCCAAGCGGGGCTTGGGGCTACACCTTC.

This chain joins TRBV7-8 and TRBJ1-3, with 7 bases lining up with TRBD1. The CDR3 is 14 amino acids. J was trimmed by 5 bases and V by 5 bases; bases with no gene match: 6. The germline CDR1 and CDR2 sequences are SGHVS and FQNEAQ. The CDR3 DNA reads TGTGCCAGCAGCCTCGACAGGGCCCGAAACACCATATATTTT. Its translation is CASSLDRARNTIYF.

The chain has TRBV2 and TRBJ2-3; D is possibly TRBD2 (5 bases). V was trimmed by 9 bases and J by 0 bases, leaving 19 bases between them. This CDR3 is 16 amino acids long. Germline values: CDR1 SNHLY, CDR2 FYNNEI. The CDR3: CARKDWSFTSTDTQYF. CDR3 in DNA: TGTGCCAGAAAGGACTGGTCCTTTACTAGCACAGATACGCAGTATTTT. The full variable domain, its missing parts supplied by reference TRBV2 and TRBJ2-3, is EPEVTQTPSHQVTQMGQEVILRCVPISNHLYFYWYRQILGQKVEFLVSFYNNEISEKSEIFDDQFSVERPDGSNFTLKIRSTKLEDSAMYFCARKDWSFTSTDTQYFGPGTRLTVL.

The chain carries TRBV7-8 and TRBJ2-1; 7 nucleotides match TRBD1. The CDR3 covers 16 residues. Germline CDR1 reads SGHVS; CDR2 reads FQNEAQ. V dropped 1 base and J dropped 7; count of bases not matched to a gene: 10. The CDR3 loop is CASSLVGQRNLNEQFF. CDR3 coding DNA: TGTGCCAGCAGCTTAGTGGGACAGAGGAACCTAAATGAGCAGTTCTTC.

V gene TRBV29-1 combines with J gene TRBJ1-1; the D gene is possibly TRBD1 (5 bases). Germline-derived CDR1 and CDR2 are SQVTM and ANQGSEA. With 4 bases removed from V and 3 bases from J, the gap between germline ends came to 9 bases. The CDR3 is 12 residues long. DNA of the CDR3: TGCAGCGTTGGGGGGAGGGACACTGAAGCTTTCTTT. Its protein is CSVGGRDTEAFF.

This CDR3 is CASSLNQIGGYTF. The DNA of the CDR3 is TGTGCCAGCAGTTTGAACCAGATAGGTGGCTACACCTTC. This chain links TRBV12-3 or TRBV12-4 with TRBJ1-2; D not resolved. V was trimmed by 3 bases and J by 7 bases, leaving 12 bases between them. This CDR3 comprises 13 residues.